The entry below gives a single TCR beta chain sequence along with its context. A read error may produce the germline difference seen at one junction end. This specimen comes from a study of tumor-infiltrating lymphocytes in primary liver carcinoma. On the study more broadly: Male and female patients aged 30 to 69 years made up the cohort. The neoplasms were of stage T1-T3 N0M0, with dimensions of about 4.2 to 10 cm across.

Production of TCR beta cDNA used roughly 0.55 ug total RNA together with a constant-region primer. Researchers made the TCR beta libraries by running three nested multiplex PCR rounds with slightly modified ARM-PCR. A single record per CDR3 protein comes from TCRdb applying MiXCR to the multiplex PCR reads. This sample has about 100,000 distinct CDR3 sequences, with approximately 71% found just once. From about 19-30 mg of unsorted bulk tissue, DNA and RNA were co-extracted together. The patients, who had chronic HBV infection, were treatment-naive (untreated). More than 80% viable tumor cells made up every tumor sample. The source material was liver tumor tissue from sampling region 5. Stated subset: tumor region T5, tumor centre. The clonotype comes from a woman aged 55-70 years with primary liver carcinoma and hepatitis B virus infection.

Here the CDR3 DNA reads TGTGCCAGCAGCGACAGGGGAATCGGTACAGGGGAGCTGTATTTT. This translates into CASSDRGIGTGELYF. The genes are TRBV12-3 or TRBV12-4 and TRBJ2-2; 8 positions match TRBD1. The CDR3 sequence is 15 residues long.